A selection of T cell receptor beta chains follows, all from one sample in a study of T cell changes during pregnancy in multiple sclerosis. Measured with immunoSEQ multiplex PCR; TCRdb has only the in-frame clones, and not every one. The top ten clones hold roughly 0.37% of a sample with 45,000 to 60,000 clones, about 92% of them seen once. The specimen comprised CD4+ T cells from peripheral blood mononuclear cells, sampled before pregnancy. Source of these receptors: a female donor with multiple sclerosis, enrolled in a pregnancy study. Both conserved end residues are part of each CDR3. Fields, in order: clone size, V gene, D gene, J gene, CDR3 length, CDR3 protein, CDR3 DNA. The D gene is left open where the match is weak. Part of the rows lack a size; the others show once, few, many or a class for expanded clones.

abundance: -; v_gene: TRBV10-3; d_gene: TRBD1; j_gene: TRBJ2-7; len: 14; CDR3aa: CATVRTGGSYEQYF; CDR3nt: TGTGCCACCGTACGGACAGGGGGATCCTACGAGCAGTACTTC
abundance: few; v_gene: TRBV5-1; d_gene: TRBD2; j_gene: TRBJ2-5; len: 18; CDR3aa: CASSLEGSGSGGRETQYF; CDR3nt: TGCGCCAGCAGCTTGGAAGGTAGCGGGAGCGGCGGGAGAGAGACCCAGTACTTC
abundance: -; v_gene: TRBV10-3; d_gene: -; j_gene: TRBJ2-5; len: 16; CDR3aa: CAISESSGGYQETQYF; CDR3nt: TGTGCCATCAGTGAGTCGAGCGGCGGGTACCAAGAGACCCAGTACTTC
abundance: -; v_gene: TRBV5-1; d_gene: -; j_gene: TRBJ2-1; len: 17; CDR3aa: CASSPRSAGRSNNEQFF; CDR3nt: TGCGCCAGCAGCCCCCGCTCCGCAGGGCGGTCCAACAATGAGCAGTTCTTC
abundance: -; v_gene: TRBV7-3; d_gene: -; j_gene: TRBJ2-1; len: 16; CDR3aa: CASGGGPDNSYNEQFF; CDR3nt: TGTGCCAGTGGAGGAGGACCAGACAACTCCTACAATGAGCAGTTCTTC
abundance: -; v_gene: TRBV11-2; d_gene: -; j_gene: TRBJ2-5; len: 13; CDR3aa: CASSFFLQETQYF; CDR3nt: TGTGCCAGCAGCTTTTTCCTCCAAGAGACCCAGTACTTC
abundance: -; v_gene: TRBV10-2; d_gene: -; j_gene: TRBJ2-2; len: 13; CDR3aa: CASKESGTGELFF; CDR3nt: TGCGCCAGCAAAGAGAGCGGGACCGGGGAGCTGTTTTTT
abundance: -; v_gene: TRBV7-2; d_gene: -; j_gene: TRBJ1-1; len: 12; CDR3aa: CASSSSIRGAFF; CDR3nt: TGTGCCAGCAGCTCCAGTATCCGGGGAGCTTTCTTT
abundance: -; v_gene: TRBV4-1; d_gene: TRBD1; j_gene: TRBJ2-1; len: 16; CDR3aa: CASSQTGAPSYNEQFF; CDR3nt: TGCGCCAGCAGCCAGACAGGGGCCCCCTCCTACAATGAGCAGTTCTTC
abundance: few; v_gene: TRBV9; d_gene: TRBD1; j_gene: TRBJ1-1; len: 14; CDR3aa: CASSVLGQGSEAFF; CDR3nt: TGTGCCAGCAGCGTCCTCGGACAGGGGTCTGAAGCTTTCTTT
abundance: -; v_gene: TRBV30; d_gene: -; j_gene: TRBJ2-7; len: 13; CDR3aa: CAWSSQVIHEQYF; CDR3nt: TGTGCCTGGAGTTCCCAGGTAATCCACGAGCAGTACTTC
abundance: once; v_gene: TRBV4-2; d_gene: -; j_gene: TRBJ1-1; len: 15; CDR3aa: CASSQDYRRNTEAFF; CDR3nt: TGTGCCAGCAGCCAGGATTATAGGAGGAACACTGAAGCTTTCTTT
abundance: once; v_gene: TRBV11-1; d_gene: -; j_gene: TRBJ2-7; len: 15; CDR3aa: CASSVTRTATYEQYF; CDR3nt: TGTGCCAGCAGCGTTACCCGGACAGCGACCTACGAGCAGTACTTC
abundance: -; v_gene: TRBV7-3; d_gene: -; j_gene: TRBJ2-1; len: 17; CDR3aa: CASSPRPRQGSYNEQFF; CDR3nt: TGTGCCAGCAGCCCACGTCCCAGGCAGGGCTCCTACAATGAGCAGTTCTTC
abundance: -; v_gene: TRBV27; d_gene: -; j_gene: TRBJ1-1; len: 14; CDR3aa: CASSLDRQNTEAFF; CDR3nt: TGTGCCAGCAGTTTAGACAGACAGAACACTGAAGCTTTCTTT
abundance: -; v_gene: TRBV5-1; d_gene: -; j_gene: TRBJ2-7; len: 13; CDR3aa: CASSLDFYYEQYF; CDR3nt: TGCGCCAGCAGCTTGGACTTTTACTACGAGCAGTACTTC
abundance: -; v_gene: TRBV5-6; d_gene: -; j_gene: TRBJ1-1; len: 13; CDR3aa: CASSLDTNTEAFF; CDR3nt: TGTGCCAGCAGCTTGGACACGAACACTGAAGCTTTCTTT
abundance: -; v_gene: TRBV5-6; d_gene: -; j_gene: TRBJ2-7; len: 13; CDR3aa: CASRGGDPYSWYF; CDR3nt: TGTGCCAGCAGAGGAGGGGACCCGTATAGTTGGTACTTC
abundance: -; v_gene: TRBV5-4; d_gene: TRBD2; j_gene: TRBJ2-1; len: 18; CDR3aa: CASSSYKSLAGGDNEQFF; CDR3nt: TGTGCCAGCAGCTCCTACAAATCACTAGCGGGGGGGGACAATGAGCAGTTCTTC
abundance: -; v_gene: TRBV11-3; d_gene: -; j_gene: TRBJ1-1; len: 14; CDR3aa: CASSQTGLNTEAFF; CDR3nt: TGTGCCAGCAGCCAAACAGGATTGAACACTGAAGCTTTCTTT
abundance: -; v_gene: TRBV5-1; d_gene: TRBD1; j_gene: TRBJ2-5; len: 15; CDR3aa: CASSLARTGQETQYF; CDR3nt: TGCGCCAGCAGCTTGGCCCGGACAGGGCAAGAGACCCAGTACTTC
abundance: -; v_gene: TRBV10-1; d_gene: -; j_gene: TRBJ2-3; len: 13; CDR3aa: CASSVTTTDTQYF; CDR3nt: TGCGCCAGCAGTGTGACTACCACAGATACGCAGTATTTT
abundance: -; v_gene: TRBV11-1; d_gene: -; j_gene: TRBJ2-3; len: 14; CDR3aa: CASSPGGGPDTQYF; CDR3nt: TGTGCCAGCAGCCCAGGAGGTGGTCCAGATACGCAGTATTTT
abundance: -; v_gene: TRBV5-1; d_gene: -; j_gene: TRBJ2-7; len: 13; CDR3aa: CASSLVQGGEQYF; CDR3nt: TGCGCCAGCAGCTTGGTGCAGGGGGGCGAGCAGTACTTC
abundance: -; v_gene: TRBV5-1; d_gene: TRBD2; j_gene: TRBJ2-5; len: 16; CDR3aa: CASSTAGTSRQETQYF; CDR3nt: TGCGCCAGCAGCACCGCCGGGACTAGCAGACAAGAGACCCAGTACTTC
abundance: -; v_gene: TRBV11-3; d_gene: -; j_gene: TRBJ2-1; len: 14; CDR3aa: CASSLGLIVDEQFF; CDR3nt: TGTGCCAGCAGCTTGGGACTCATTGTCGATGAGCAGTTCTTC